The 30 T cell receptor beta chains listed next were all sequenced from one sample in a study of cytomegalovirus exposure and HLA in healthy donors. With 60 Vbeta and 13 Jbeta primers, the PCR was carried out. Produced via immunoSEQ multiplex PCR; TCRdb's table is partial and in-frame only. Of about 35,000 clones in the sample, less than 85% were seen once. Specimen: PBMCs. The receptors originated from a male donor in good health and CMV-seronegative.

The chain has TRBV30 and TRBJ1-2; D remains ambiguous. CDR1 is GTSNPN and CDR2 is SVGIG in the germline V gene (reference sequence). V shed 2 bases and J shed 3 bases, with 7 bases lying between them. The CDR3 is 12 residues long. The CDR3 loop is CAWSRRDYGYTF. The CDR3 region has the DNA TGTGCCTGGAGTCGTCGGGACTATGGCTACACCTTC.

The rearrangement joins TRBV5-1 to TRBJ1-1; weak D call: TRBD1 (5 bases). Looked up from germline, CDR1 is SGHRS and CDR2 is YFSETQ. The V gene lost 0 bases and the J gene lost 5 bases, with 17 bases spanning the gap. The CDR3 sequence is 16 residues long. DNA for the CDR3: TGCGCCAGCAGCTTGGTCGGCAGGGAGGTGGGAACTGAAGCTTTCTTT. This codes for CASSLVGREVGTEAFF.

A single count supports this clone. CDR3 region: CASSLRAGNTEAFF. CDR3 DNA sequence: TGTGCCAGCAGCTTACGGGCGGGTAACACTGAAGCTTTCTTT. The chain has TRBV7-8 and TRBJ1-1; D is uncertain. Germline assignment: CDR1 SGHVS and CDR2 FQNEAQ. The CDR3 contains 14 residues. Deletions cut 2 bases from V and 2 bases from J, with 9 bases between.

There are a few counts of this clone. This chain uses TRBV7-8 with TRBJ1-5, with TRBD1 identical over 10 bases. The CDR3 has 14 residues. CDR1 SGHVS and CDR2 FQNEAQ come from the germline V gene. Germline trimming cut 4 bases from V and 6 bases from J; bases unmatched to any gene: 3. This chain's CDR3 is CASSSGTGVQPQHF. The CDR3 DNA reads as TGTGCCAGCAGCTCCGGGACAGGGGTTCAGCCCCAGCATTTT.

This clone came up a few times. This chain links TRBV15 with TRBJ2-7, with 7 positions matching TRBD2. There are 15 residues in the CDR3. The J segment lost 0 bases and the V segment lost 3 bases, leaving 5 bases of the junction unmatched. Germline lookup yields CDR1 LNHNV and CDR2 YYDKDF (reference sequence). CDR3 bases: TGTGCCACCAGCAGCGGGCGGGAGAGCTCCTACGAGCAGTACTTC. It codes for CATSSGRESSYEQYF.

This chain joins TRBV6-1 and TRBJ2-7, with TRBD2 matching 7 bases. V shed 8 bases and J 4 bases; nucleotides not matched to a gene: 8. CDR1 and CDR2 (germline): MNHNS, SASEGT. CDR3 length: 13 amino acids. The CDR3 loop reads CASAVWGGYEQYF. CDR3 in DNA: TGTGCCAGCGCCGTTTGGGGGGGGTACGAGCAGTACTTC.

This chain joins TRBV10-3 and TRBJ1-4; 7 bases are shared with TRBD1. Germline V CDR1 and CDR2: ENHRY, SYGVKD. J gave up 12 bases and V 3 bases, and 7 bases lay outside the gene matches. The CDR3 contains 13 residues. CDR3 amino acids: CAISDRGKGQLFF. The CDR3 nucleotides are TGTGCCATCAGTGACAGGGGGAAAGGGCAACTGTTTTTT.

The chain links TRBV6-1 to TRBJ2-6; a possible D gene is TRBD1 (7 bases). The germline CDR1 and CDR2 sequences are MNHNS and SASEGT. Trimming removed 1 base from V and 2 bases from J, with 21 bases in between. This CDR3 has 20 residues. The CDR3 loop reads CASSEVVGAGGYAGANVLTF. The CDR3 DNA is TGTGCCAGCAGTGAAGTAGTTGGGGCAGGGGGGTATGCTGGGGCCAACGTCCTGACTTTC.

The V gene is TRBV9, the J gene TRBJ1-4, with TRBD1 matching 7 bases. V dropped 6 bases and J dropped 0; count of bases not matched to a gene: 5. In germline, CDR1 is SGDLS, CDR2 YYNGEE. This CDR3 spans 15 amino acids. The DNA for the CDR3 is TGTGCCAGCACCACGGGACAGTCAACTAATGAAAAACTGTTTTTT. Translation gives CASTTGQSTNEKLFF.

This clone came up once. The chain is built from TRBV27 and TRBJ1-5; 10 nucleotides agree with TRBD1. The CDR3 spans 17 residues. J lost 6 bases, V lost 4 bases, and 12 bases had no gene match. Germline V lookup: CDR1 MNHEY, CDR2 SMNVEV (reference sequence). CDR3 protein: CASSSGLVTGGIQPQHF. The CDR3 DNA reads as TGTGCCAGCAGTTCCGGGTTGGTGACAGGGGGCATTCAGCCCCAGCATTTT.

This clone was picked up a small number of times. The chain combines TRBV2 with TRBJ1-6, with TRBD1 matching over 9 bases. Germline-derived CDR1 and CDR2 are SNHLY and FYNNEI. This CDR3 is 15 amino acids long. The trim removed 5 bases at V and 9 bases at J, leaving 8 bases unmatched. The CDR3 sequence is CASSSRDRDSSPLHF. The CDR3 DNA reads TGTGCCAGCAGTTCCCGGGACAGGGATAGTTCACCCCTCCACTTT.

This chain joins TRBV27 and TRBJ2-1; 12 positions match TRBD2. CDR1 and CDR2 from the germline V gene are MNHEY and SMNVEV (reference sequence). V was pared by 5 bases and J by 8 bases, with 4 bases of the junction left unmatched. This CDR3 spans 14 amino acids. The CDR3 protein is CASSKTSGSDEQFF. Here the CDR3 DNA reads TGTGCCAGCAGTAAGACTAGCGGGAGTGATGAGCAGTTCTTC.

The chain uses TRBV2 and TRBJ1-6, with a possible D match to TRBD1 (5 bases). The germline CDR1 and CDR2 sequences are SNHLY and FYNNEI. The CDR3 has 14 residues. The germline V and J ends were trimmed by 0 bases and 8 bases, with 8 bases remaining between them. CDR3 protein: CASSEAQGYSPLHF. As DNA, the CDR3 is TGTGCCAGCAGTGAAGCCCAGGGTTATTCACCCCTCCACTTT.

The V and J genes are TRBV5-6 and TRBJ2-3, with 12 bases identical to TRBD2. Per the germline V gene, CDR1 is SGHDT and CDR2 is YYEEEE. CDR3 length equals 16 residues. After removal of 1 base from V and 5 bases from J, the junction contained 5 bases not matched to a gene. CDR3 region: CASSLWASGRVDTQYF. The CDR3 bases are TGTGCCAGCAGCTTGTGGGCTAGCGGGAGGGTAGATACGCAGTATTTT.

The chain combines TRBV5-1 with TRBJ2-1; tentatively, D is TRBD1 (6 bases). There are 17 residues in the CDR3. Germline CDR1 is SGHRS and CDR2 is YFSETQ. V was cut by 1 base and J by 5 bases, with 19 bases left in between. The CDR3 here is CASSLRGTLPGDNEQFF. The CDR3 DNA follows: TGCGCCAGCAGCTTGAGGGGGACCCTCCCTGGGGACAATGAGCAGTTCTTC.

V and J are TRBV9 and TRBJ1-1; 9 bases are shared with TRBD1. This CDR3 is 15 amino acids long. V lost 3 bases, J lost 0 bases, and 3 bases stayed unmatched. Germline V CDR1 and CDR2: SGDLS, YYNGEE. The CDR3 is CASSARTGVNTEAFF. The CDR3 DNA is TGTGCCAGCAGCGCTCGGACAGGGGTGAACACTGAAGCTTTCTTT.

V gene TRBV28 combines with J gene TRBJ2-7; D possibly corresponds to TRBD1 (5 bases). CDR3 size: 15 residues. V lost 5 bases and J 6 bases, leaving 20 bases between the germline ends. Germline CDR1 MDHEN, CDR2 SYDVKM. The CDR3 bases are TGTGCCAGCAGTAACCCGACAGACGGTGGGTCCGAGCAGTACTTC. Translation gives CASSNPTDGGSEQYF.

This clone was detected only once. The CDR3 here is CASSRRVPRATGGELFF. The CDR3 region has the DNA TGCGCCAGCAGTCGGCGCGTCCCGAGGGCCACGGGGGGGGAGCTGTTTTTT. The genes are TRBV10-1 and TRBJ2-2, with TRBD2 as a possible D gene (5 bases). Germline CDR1 and CDR2: WNHNN and SYGVQD (reference sequence). V was trimmed by 5 bases and J by 8 bases, leaving 24 bases between them. This CDR3 has 17 residues.

The rearrangement uses TRBV6-6 and TRBJ2-7; 11 bases align to TRBD2. Per the germline V gene, CDR1 is MNHNY and CDR2 is SVGAGI (reference sequence). The V gene end was trimmed by 5 bases and the J gene end by 0 bases; junction bases not matched to a gene: 3. The length of the CDR3 is 15 residues. CDR3 nucleotide sequence: TGTGCCAGCAGTGATACTAGCGGGAGCTCCTACGAGCAGTACTTC. Its translation is CASSDTSGSSYEQYF.

This sequence joins TRBV15 and TRBJ1-5; the D gene is possibly TRBD1 (6 bases). This CDR3 has 15 amino acids. From germline, CDR1 is LNHNV and CDR2 YYDKDF (reference sequence). The V gene lost 5 bases and the J gene lost 9 bases, with 20 bases spanning the gap. The CDR3 reads CATSGGGGGTRPQHF. In nucleotides, the CDR3 is TGTGCCACCAGCGGGGGAGGGGGGGGGACAAGGCCCCAGCATTTT.

This rearrangement joins TRBV6-6 to TRBJ1-2, with 7 bases lining up with TRBD1. V trimming: 5 bases; J trimming: 1 base; junction bases outside the gene matches: 1. The length of the CDR3 is 13 residues. Germline-derived CDR1 and CDR2 are MNHNY and SVGAGI (reference sequence). The CDR3 reads CASSQGVNYGYTF. DNA for the CDR3: TGTGCCAGCAGTCAGGGGGTTAACTATGGCTACACCTTC.

This clone was observed a handful of times. The chain uses TRBV19 and TRBJ1-6, with 7 bases aligning to TRBD1. CDR1 LNHDA and CDR2 SQIVND come from the germline V gene (reference sequence). The junction had 5 bases not matched to a gene; V was cut back by 5 bases and J by 1 base. The length of the CDR3 is 16 residues. CDR3 DNA sequence: TGTGCCAGTAGTTACGACAGGGAATCCTATAATTCACCCCTCCACTTT. It specifies CASSYDRESYNSPLHF.

The V and J genes are TRBV7-2 and TRBJ2-2; a weak D match, TRBD2 (5 bases). Per germline, CDR1 SGHTA and CDR2 FQGNSA. The CDR3 extends over 14 amino acids. Trimming stripped 6 bases from V and 2 bases from J, with 10 bases between. The CDR3 DNA is TGTGCCAGCAGTCCCGGGGTAAACACCGGGGAGCTGTTTTTT. Its translation is CASSPGVNTGELFF.

The chain carries TRBV5-6 and TRBJ2-7; the D is unclear. The V end lost 4 bases, the J end lost 3 bases, and 26 bases lay between the germline ends. The CDR3 consists of 18 residues. Germline V lookup: CDR1 SGHDT, CDR2 YYEEEE. The CDR3 reads CASSMFFVVLEKGYEQYF. CDR3 DNA sequence: TGTGCCAGCAGCATGTTTTTTGTTGTGCTAGAAAAAGGCTACGAGCAGTACTTC. Based on the CDR3 plus reference TRBV5-6 and TRBJ2-7, the full variable domain is DAGVTQSPTHLIKTRGQQVTLRCSPKSGHDTVSWYQQALGQGPQFIFQYYEEEERQRGNFPDRFSGHQFPNYSSELNVNALLLGDSALYLCASSMFFVVLEKGYEQYFGPGTRLTVT.

V usage is TRBV19 and J usage is TRBJ1-1, with TRBD1 matching over 12 bases. CDR1 LNHDA and CDR2 SQIVND come from the germline V gene (reference sequence). The CDR3 runs 14 residues. J gave up 7 bases and V 8 bases, and 8 bases lay outside the gene matches. This chain's CDR3 is CASAGTGGRFEAFF. CDR3 nucleotide sequence: TGTGCCAGTGCCGGGACAGGGGGCAGGTTTGAAGCTTTCTTT.

The chain recombines TRBV7-3 with TRBJ2-3; 9 bases agree with TRBD2. This CDR3 is 14 amino acids long. V lost 4 bases, J lost 1 base, and 0 bases stayed unmatched. The germline V gene has CDR1 SGHTA and CDR2 FQGTGA. The chain's CDR3 is CASSWTSGTDTQYF. CDR3 DNA sequence: TGTGCCAGCAGCTGGACTAGCGGCACAGATACGCAGTATTTT.

This clone has a single count. V usage is TRBV6-9 and J usage is TRBJ1-1, with 8 bases aligning to TRBD1. The CDR3 runs 13 residues. From germline, CDR1 is MNHGY and CDR2 SVAAGI. The trim removed 11 bases at V and 6 bases at J, leaving 11 bases unmatched. The CDR3 region is CAGSSRGPPEAFF. The DNA for the CDR3 is TGTGCCGGATCAAGCAGGGGGCCTCCTGAAGCTTTCTTT.

In DNA, the CDR3 is TGCGCCAGCAGCCCCCGGACTAGTGGCTACAATGAGCAGTTCTTC. It is translated as CASSPRTSGYNEQFF. The gene calls are TRBV4-1 and TRBJ2-1, with 7 positions matching TRBD2. Germline V gene lookup returns CDR1 MGHRA and CDR2 YSYEKL. The CDR3 covers 15 residues. With 4 bases clipped from V and 3 bases from J, the junction kept 6 bases outside the gene matches.

This chain uses TRBV13 with TRBJ2-6; no clear D gene. The V and J ends lost 3 bases and 0 bases respectively, with 9 bases between them. From germline, CDR1 is PRHDT and CDR2 FYEKMQ (reference sequence). This CDR3 contains 16 residues. The CDR3 nucleotides are TGTGCCAGCAGCTTTAAAGCCCGCTCTGGGGCCAACGTCCTGACTTTC. Translating it yields CASSFKARSGANVLTF.

CDR3 DNA: TGTGCCAGCAGCTCCCCCGGGGGGGCCAGAGTGAAGACCCAGTACTTC. Protein: CASSSPGGARVKTQYF. The chain uses TRBV5-4 and TRBJ2-5; TRBD2 matches at 8 bases. V dropped 3 bases and J dropped 6; count of bases not matched to a gene: 13. Germline CDR1 reads SGHNT; CDR2 reads YYREEE (reference sequence). CDR3 length: 16 amino acids.